The clone carrying this T cell receptor beta chain has at least ten counts. The antigen is undetermined. A read error may produce the germline difference seen at one junction end. CDR1 and CDR2 (germline): SSHAT, FNYEAQ (reference sequence). The CDR3 length is 13 residues. The sample comes from a study of early T cells in non-severe SARS-CoV-2 infection. Overall study: Sequencing input comprised bulk RNA from unsorted whole blood; chain pairing was not available.

Tagging with unique molecular identifiers was applied to individual cDNA molecules. TCRdb re-analysed the 5' RACE reads in MiXCR, keeping a single row per CDR3 protein. The sample has more than 25,000 distinct CDR3 sequences, about 5% seen once. Study observations and caveats: CD4 and private specificities were missed by VDJdb matching, which favored anti-spike CD8 responses.

The origin of this receptor is an adult who was a healthcare worker with PCR-confirmed SARS-CoV-2 infection or an uninfected control (not recorded which). The chain is built from TRBV7-7 and TRBJ2-7, with D hard to call. Sequencing used whole blood. CDR3 amino acids: CASSEASSYEQYF. Here the CDR3 DNA reads TGTGCTAGCAGCGAAGCGAGCTCCTACGAGCAGTACTTC.